This T cell receptor beta chain was observed in a study of technical replicates of blood from a few donors. The CDR3 is made up of 16 amino acids. Germline V lookup: CDR1 SGHTA, CDR2 FQGNSA. After removal of 1 base from V and 8 bases from J, the junction contained 7 bases not matched to a gene. The table came from immunoSEQ multiplex PCR; TCRdb's copy has only in-frame clones and leaves some out. The repertoire consists of tens of thousands of clones, with 95% to 98% occurring once and the leading ten covering over 0.2%. The chain couples TRBV7-2 to TRBJ2-1; TRBD2 agrees at 11 bases. The sequence was collected from a human donor in good health. The sample comprised T cells isolated from PBMCs. Here the CDR3 reads CASSLVGTSGIDEQFF. CDR3 bases: TGTGCCAGCAGCTTAGTTGGGACTAGCGGAATAGATGAGCAGTTCTTC.